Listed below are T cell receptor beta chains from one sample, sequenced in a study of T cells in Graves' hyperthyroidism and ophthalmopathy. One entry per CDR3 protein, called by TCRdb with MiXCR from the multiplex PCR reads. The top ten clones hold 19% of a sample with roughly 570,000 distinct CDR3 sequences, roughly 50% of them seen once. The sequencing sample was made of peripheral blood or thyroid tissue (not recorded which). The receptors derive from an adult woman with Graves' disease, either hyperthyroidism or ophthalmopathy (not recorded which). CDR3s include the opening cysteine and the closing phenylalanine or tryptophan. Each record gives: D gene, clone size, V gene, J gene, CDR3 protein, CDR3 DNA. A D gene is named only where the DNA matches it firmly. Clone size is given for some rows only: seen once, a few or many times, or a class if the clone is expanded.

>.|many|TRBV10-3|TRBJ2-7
CAIGRTAIYEQYF
TGTGCCATCGGAAGGACAGCGATCTACGAGCAGTACTTC
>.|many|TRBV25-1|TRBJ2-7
CASSEAGVFEQYF
TGTGCCAGCAGTGAGGCTGGGGTTTTCGAGCAGTACTTC
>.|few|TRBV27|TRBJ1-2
CASSSHVWRGGYTF
TGTGCCAGCAGTTCCCACGTATGGAGAGGTGGCTACACCTTC
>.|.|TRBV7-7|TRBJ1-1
CASSSGPDGHPEAFF
TGTGCTAGCAGCTCCGGACCGGACGGACACCCTGAAGCTTTCTTT
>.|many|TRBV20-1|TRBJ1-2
CSARDRLRGAGYGYTF
TGCAGTGCTAGAGACAGACTTCGTGGGGCGGGCTATGGCTACACCTTC
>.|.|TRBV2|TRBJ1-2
CASSIRSMDDGYTF
TGTGCCAGCAGCATACGATCCATGGACGATGGCTACACCTTC
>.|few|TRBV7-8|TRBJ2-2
CASSLGQSTGELFF
TGTGCCAGCAGCTTAGGACAGAGCACCGGGGAGCTGTTTTTT
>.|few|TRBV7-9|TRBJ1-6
CASSSRSGVGNSPLHF
TGTGCCAGCAGCTCAAGGTCGGGTGTCGGTAATTCACCCCTCCACTTT
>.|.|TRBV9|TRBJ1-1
CASRDGYTGTEAFF
TGTGCCAGCAGGGACGGCTACACGGGGACTGAAGCTTTCTTT
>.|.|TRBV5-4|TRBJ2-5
CASSSVDSRREYF
TGTGCCAGCAGCTCAGTGGACAGCCGGCGGGAGTACTTC
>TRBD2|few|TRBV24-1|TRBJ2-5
CATMRGGPGEQTQYF
TGTGCCACGATGAGGGGAGGGCCTGGCGAGCAGACCCAGTACTTC
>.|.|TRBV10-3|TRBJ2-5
CAISVVGRETQYF
TGTGCCATCAGTGTAGTGGGGAGAGAGACCCAGTACTTC
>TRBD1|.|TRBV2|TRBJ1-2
CASSETGTVNGYTF
TGTGCCAGCAGTGAGACAGGGACAGTTAATGGCTACACCTTC
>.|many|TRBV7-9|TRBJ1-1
CASSLQEGTEAFF
TGTGCCAGCAGCTTGCAAGAGGGCACTGAAGCTTTCTTT
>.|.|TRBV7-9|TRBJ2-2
CASSFVAGARTPGSCFF
.
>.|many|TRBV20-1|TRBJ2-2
CSASGGAGELFF
TGCAGTGCTAGCGGAGGAGCCGGGGAGCTGTTTTTT